This TCR beta chain was captured by sequencing in a study of T cells in Graves' hyperthyroidism and ophthalmopathy. Using RNA transcripts as the source, TCR beta CDR3 regions were amplified. An initial round of RT-PCR targeting the TCR CDR3 relied on the HTBI primer set. TCRdb re-analysed the multiplex PCR reads in MiXCR, keeping a single row per CDR3 protein. The sample lists under 550,000 distinct CDR3 sequences; approximately 20% were seen once. This clonotype was counted ten times or more. From germline, CDR1 is MDHEN and CDR2 SYDVKM. Trimming pared 5 bases from V and 1 base from J, leaving 8 bases between. This CDR3 has 14 amino acids.

The clonotype comes from a man between 40 and 49 years old with Graves' ophthalmopathy. Sequenced sample: blood. V gene TRBV28 combines with J gene TRBJ2-2, with D unresolved. CDR3 region: CASSEQKNTGELFF. In DNA form, the CDR3 reads TGTGCCAGCAGTGAACAGAAGAACACCGGGGAGCTGTTTTTT.